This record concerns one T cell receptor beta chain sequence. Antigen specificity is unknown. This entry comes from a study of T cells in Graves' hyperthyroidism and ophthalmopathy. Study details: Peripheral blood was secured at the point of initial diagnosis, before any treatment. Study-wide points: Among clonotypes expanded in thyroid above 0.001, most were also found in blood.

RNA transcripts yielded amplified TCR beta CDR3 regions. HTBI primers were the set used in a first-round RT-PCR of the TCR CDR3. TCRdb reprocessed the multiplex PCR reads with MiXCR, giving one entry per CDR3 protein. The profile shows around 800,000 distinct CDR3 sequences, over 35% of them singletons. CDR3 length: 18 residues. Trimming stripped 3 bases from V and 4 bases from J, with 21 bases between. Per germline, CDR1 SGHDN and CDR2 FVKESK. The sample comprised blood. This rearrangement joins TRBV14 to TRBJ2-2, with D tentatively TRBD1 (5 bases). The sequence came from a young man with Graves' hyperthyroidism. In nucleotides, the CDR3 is TGTGCCAGCAGCCAGCAGGGTCTTACCGTAATGGGCACCGGGGAGCTGTTTTTT. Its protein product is CASSQQGLTVMGTGELFF. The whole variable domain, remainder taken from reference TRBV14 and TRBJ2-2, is EAGVTQFPSHSVIEKGQTVTLRCDPISGHDNLYWYRRVMGKEIKFLLHFVKESKQDESGMPNNRFLAERTGGTYSTLKVQPAELEDSGVYFCASSQQGLTVMGTGELFFGEGSRLTVL.